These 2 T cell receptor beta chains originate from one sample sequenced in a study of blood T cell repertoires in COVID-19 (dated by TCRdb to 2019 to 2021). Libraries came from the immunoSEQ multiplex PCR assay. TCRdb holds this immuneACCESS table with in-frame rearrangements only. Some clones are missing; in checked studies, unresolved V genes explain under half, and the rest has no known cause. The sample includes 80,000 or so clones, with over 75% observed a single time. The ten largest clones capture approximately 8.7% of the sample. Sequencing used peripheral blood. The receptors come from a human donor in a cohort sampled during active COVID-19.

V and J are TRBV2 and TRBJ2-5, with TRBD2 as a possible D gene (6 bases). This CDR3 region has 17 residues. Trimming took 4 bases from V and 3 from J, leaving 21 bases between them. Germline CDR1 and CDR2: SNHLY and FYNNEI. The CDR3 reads CASSGALEGSGKETQYF. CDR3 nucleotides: TGTGCCAGCAGTGGAGCCCTCGAGGGTAGCGGTAAAGAGACCCAGTACTTC.

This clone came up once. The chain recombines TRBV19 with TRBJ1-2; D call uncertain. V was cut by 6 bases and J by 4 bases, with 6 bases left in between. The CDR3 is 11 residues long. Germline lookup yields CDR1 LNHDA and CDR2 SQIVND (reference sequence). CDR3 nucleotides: TGTGCCAGTAGAGAGGTCTATGGCTACACCTTC. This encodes CASREVYGYTF.